This T cell receptor beta chain derives from a study of beta chain features in type 1 diabetes. Study summary: Sorted cells, about 99 million in number, were examined across all samples.

Populations isolated by sorting all had purity greater than 98%. On this clone: Its antigen is undetermined.

Findings and caveats of the study: In these data, an HLA type influence on TCRB rearrangement remained unresolved.

Sequenced material consisted of expressed TCRB transcripts (all of the isolated RNA was reverse transcribed). Assay used: immunoSEQ multiplex PCR; TCRdb lists only in-frame clones, some missing. The sample carries over 700,000 clones, about a sixth recorded once. Germline V gene sequence: CDR1 SGHDT, CDR2 YYEEEE. The CDR3 has 16 residues. Deletions cut 1 base from V and 5 bases from J, with 18 bases between. The sample consisted of naive CD4+ T cells from blood. The rearrangement links TRBV5-6 to TRBJ2-5; TRBD2 might be the D (6 bases). The sequence derives from a woman in her late teens or twenties in good health. The CDR3 is CASSLFPRDEIETQYF. CDR3 DNA: TGTGCCAGCAGCTTGTTTCCGCGGGACGAAATCGAGACCCAGTACTTC.